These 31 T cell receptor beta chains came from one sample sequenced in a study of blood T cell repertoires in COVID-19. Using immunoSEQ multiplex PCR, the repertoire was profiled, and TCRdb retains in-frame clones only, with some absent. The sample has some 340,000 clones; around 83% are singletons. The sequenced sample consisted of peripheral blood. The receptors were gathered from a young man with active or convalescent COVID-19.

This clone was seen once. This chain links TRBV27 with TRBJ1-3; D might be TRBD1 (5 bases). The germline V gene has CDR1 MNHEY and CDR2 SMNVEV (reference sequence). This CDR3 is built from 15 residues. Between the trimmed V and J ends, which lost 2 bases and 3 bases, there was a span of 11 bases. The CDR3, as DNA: TGTGCCAGCAGTTTAAGTGGGGGGTATGGAAACACCATATATTTT. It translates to CASSLSGGYGNTIYF.

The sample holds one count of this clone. The CDR3: CAISESRQGGTYNEQFF. The CDR3 DNA follows: TGTGCCATCAGTGAGTCTCGTCAGGGAGGGACCTACAATGAGCAGTTCTTC. This chain joins TRBV10-3 and TRBJ2-1, with TRBD2 identical over 7 bases. The CDR3 spans 17 residues. The germline V gene encodes CDR1 ENHRY and CDR2 SYGVKD. V trimming: 0 bases; J trimming: 2 bases; junction bases outside the gene matches: 7.

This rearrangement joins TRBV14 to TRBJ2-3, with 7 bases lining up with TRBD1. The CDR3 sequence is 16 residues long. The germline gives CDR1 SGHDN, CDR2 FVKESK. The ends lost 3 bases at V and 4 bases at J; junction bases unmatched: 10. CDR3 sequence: CASSHNLGQDSDTQYF. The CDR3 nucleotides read TGTGCCAGCAGCCACAACCTCGGACAGGACTCAGATACGCAGTATTTT.

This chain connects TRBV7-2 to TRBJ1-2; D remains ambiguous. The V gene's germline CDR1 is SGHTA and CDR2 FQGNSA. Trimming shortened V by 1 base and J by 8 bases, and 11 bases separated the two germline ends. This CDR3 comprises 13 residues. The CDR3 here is CASSLGVLRGYTF. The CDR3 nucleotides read TGTGCCAGCAGCTTAGGTGTACTCAGGGGCTACACCTTC.

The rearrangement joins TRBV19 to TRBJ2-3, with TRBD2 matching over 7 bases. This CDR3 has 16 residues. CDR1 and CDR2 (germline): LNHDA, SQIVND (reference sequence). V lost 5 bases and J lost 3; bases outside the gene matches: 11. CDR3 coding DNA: TGTGCCAGTAGTCCCTGGGGGGGTGGAGGGACAGATACGCAGTATTTT. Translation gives CASSPWGGGGTDTQYF.

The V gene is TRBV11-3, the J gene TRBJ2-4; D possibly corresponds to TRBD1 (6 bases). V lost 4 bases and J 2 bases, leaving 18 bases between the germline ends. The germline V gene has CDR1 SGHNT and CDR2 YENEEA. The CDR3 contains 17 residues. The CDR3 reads CASSYRTGTSSKNIQYF. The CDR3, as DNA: TGTGCCAGCAGCTATCGAACAGGGACCTCGTCCAAAAACATTCAGTACTTC.

The CDR3 DNA sequence: TGCGCCAGCAGCTTGGAGTCTGGCGGGGGAAACACCATATATTTT. This translates into CASSLESGGGNTIYF. This rearrangement joins TRBV5-1 to TRBJ1-3; D is unresolved. V was trimmed by 0 bases and J by 4 bases, leaving 11 bases between them. Germline loops: CDR1 SGHRS, CDR2 YFSETQ. The CDR3 has 15 residues.

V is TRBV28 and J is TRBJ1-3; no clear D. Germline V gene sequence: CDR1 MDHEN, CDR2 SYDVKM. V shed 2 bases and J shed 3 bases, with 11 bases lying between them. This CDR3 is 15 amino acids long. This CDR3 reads CASSLPRGSGNTIYF. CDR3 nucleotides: TGTGCCAGCAGTTTACCTCGGGGTAGTGGAAACACCATATATTTT.

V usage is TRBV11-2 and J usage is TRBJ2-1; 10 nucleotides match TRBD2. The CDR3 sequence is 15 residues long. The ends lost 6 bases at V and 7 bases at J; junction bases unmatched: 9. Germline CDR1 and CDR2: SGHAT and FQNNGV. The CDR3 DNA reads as TGTGCCAGCAGACTATTCGGACTAGCGGAGAATGAGCAGTTCTTC. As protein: CASRLFGLAENEQFF.

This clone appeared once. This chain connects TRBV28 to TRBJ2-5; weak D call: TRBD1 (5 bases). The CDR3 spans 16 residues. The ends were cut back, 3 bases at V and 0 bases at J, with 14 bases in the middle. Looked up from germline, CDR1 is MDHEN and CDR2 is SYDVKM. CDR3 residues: CASSFPGHPYQETQYF. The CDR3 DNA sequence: TGTGCCAGCAGTTTCCCAGGACACCCGTACCAAGAGACCCAGTACTTC.

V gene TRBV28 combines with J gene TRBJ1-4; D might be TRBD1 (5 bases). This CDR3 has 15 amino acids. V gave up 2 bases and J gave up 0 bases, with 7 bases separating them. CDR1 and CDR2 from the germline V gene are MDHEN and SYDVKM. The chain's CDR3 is CASSLRGATNEKLFF. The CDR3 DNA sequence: TGTGCCAGCAGTTTAAGGGGTGCAACTAATGAAAAACTGTTTTTT.

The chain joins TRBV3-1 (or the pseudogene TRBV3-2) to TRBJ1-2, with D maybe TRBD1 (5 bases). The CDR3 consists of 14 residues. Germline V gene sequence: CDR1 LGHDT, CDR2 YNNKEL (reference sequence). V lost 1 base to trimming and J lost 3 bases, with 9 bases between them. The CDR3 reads CASSQGAGYYGYTF. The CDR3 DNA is TGTGCCAGCAGCCAAGGAGCAGGGTACTATGGCTACACCTTC.

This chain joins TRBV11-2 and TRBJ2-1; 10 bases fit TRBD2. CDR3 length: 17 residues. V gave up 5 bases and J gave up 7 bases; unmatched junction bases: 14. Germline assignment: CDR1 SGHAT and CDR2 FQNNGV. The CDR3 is CASSPDMASGSLNEQFF. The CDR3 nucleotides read TGTGCCAGCAGCCCCGACATGGCTAGCGGGAGTTTGAATGAGCAGTTCTTC.

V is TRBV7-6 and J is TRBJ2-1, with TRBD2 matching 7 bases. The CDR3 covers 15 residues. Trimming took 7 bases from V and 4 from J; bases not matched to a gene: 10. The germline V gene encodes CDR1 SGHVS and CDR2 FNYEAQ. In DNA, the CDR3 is TGTGCCAGCACCCCCGCTAGGGGAGGGTACAATGAGCAGTTCTTC. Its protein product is CASTPARGGYNEQFF.

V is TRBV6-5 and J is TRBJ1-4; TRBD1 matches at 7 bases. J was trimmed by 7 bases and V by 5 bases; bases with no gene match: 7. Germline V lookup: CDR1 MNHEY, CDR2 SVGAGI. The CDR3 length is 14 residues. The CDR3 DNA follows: TGTGCCAGCAGTAACCCGACAGGGAGTGAAAAACTGTTTTTT. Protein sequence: CASSNPTGSEKLFF.

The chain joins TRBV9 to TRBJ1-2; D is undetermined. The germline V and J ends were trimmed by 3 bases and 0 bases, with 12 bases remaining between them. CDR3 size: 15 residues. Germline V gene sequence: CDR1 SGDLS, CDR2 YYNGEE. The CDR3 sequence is CASSGPRGANYGYTF. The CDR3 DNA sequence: TGTGCCAGCAGCGGCCCCCGGGGAGCTAACTATGGCTACACCTTC.

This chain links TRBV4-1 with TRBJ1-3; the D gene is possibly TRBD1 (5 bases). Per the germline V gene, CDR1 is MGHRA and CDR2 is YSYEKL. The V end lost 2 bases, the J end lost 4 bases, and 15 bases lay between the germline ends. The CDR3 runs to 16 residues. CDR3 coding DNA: TGCGCCAGCAGCCAACCCAGGGCGACGAAGGGAAACACCATATATTTT. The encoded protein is CASSQPRATKGNTIYF.

The CDR3 nucleotides read TGTGCCATCAGTTTGGACGGGACTCCGGCCTACAATGAGCAGTTCTTC. Its translation: CAISLDGTPAYNEQFF. The rearrangement joins TRBV10-3 to TRBJ2-1, with D possibly TRBD2 on 6 matching bases. CDR3 length: 16 residues. V shed 5 bases and J shed 2 bases, with 16 bases lying between them. CDR1 is ENHRY and CDR2 is SYGVKD in the germline V gene.

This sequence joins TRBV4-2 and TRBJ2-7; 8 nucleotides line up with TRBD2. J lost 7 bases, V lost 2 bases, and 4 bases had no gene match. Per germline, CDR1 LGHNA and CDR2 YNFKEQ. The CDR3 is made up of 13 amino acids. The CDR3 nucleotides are TGTGCCAGCAGCCAACTCAGCGGGAGAGAGCAGTACTTC. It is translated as CASSQLSGREQYF.

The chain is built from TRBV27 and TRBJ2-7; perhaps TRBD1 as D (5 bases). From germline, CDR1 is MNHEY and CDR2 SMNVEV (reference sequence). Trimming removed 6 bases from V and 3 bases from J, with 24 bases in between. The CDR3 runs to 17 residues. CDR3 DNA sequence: TGTGCCAGCAGCCTTTACCGCCCTTCGGACACATTCTACGAGCAGTACTTC. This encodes CASSLYRPSDTFYEQYF.

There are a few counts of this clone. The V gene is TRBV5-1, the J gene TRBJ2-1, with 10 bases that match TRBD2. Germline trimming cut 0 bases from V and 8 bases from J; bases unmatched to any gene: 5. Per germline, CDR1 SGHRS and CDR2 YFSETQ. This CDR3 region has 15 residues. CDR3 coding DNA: TGCGCCAGCAGCTTGGGGACTAGCGGCCCCGATGAGCAGTTCTTC. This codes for CASSLGTSGPDEQFF.

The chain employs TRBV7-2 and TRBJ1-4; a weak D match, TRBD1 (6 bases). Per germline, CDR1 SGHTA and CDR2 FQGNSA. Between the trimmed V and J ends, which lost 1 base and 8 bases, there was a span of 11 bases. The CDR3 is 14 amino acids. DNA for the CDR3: TGTGCCAGCAGCTTAGGAGGGGGGGAAGAAAAACTGTTTTTT. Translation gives CASSLGGGEEKLFF. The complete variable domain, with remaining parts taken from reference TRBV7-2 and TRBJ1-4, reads GAGVSQSPSNKVTEKGKDVELRCDPISGHTALYWYRQSLGQGLEFLIYFQGNSAPDKSGLPSDRFSAERTGGSVSTLTIQRTQQEDSAVYLCASSLGGGEEKLFFGSGTQLSVL.

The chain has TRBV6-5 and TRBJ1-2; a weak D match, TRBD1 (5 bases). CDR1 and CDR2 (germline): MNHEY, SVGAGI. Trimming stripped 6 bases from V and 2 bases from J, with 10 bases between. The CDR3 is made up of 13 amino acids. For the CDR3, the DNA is TGTGCCAGCAGCTTCGACAGAAACTATGGCTACACCTTC. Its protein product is CASSFDRNYGYTF.

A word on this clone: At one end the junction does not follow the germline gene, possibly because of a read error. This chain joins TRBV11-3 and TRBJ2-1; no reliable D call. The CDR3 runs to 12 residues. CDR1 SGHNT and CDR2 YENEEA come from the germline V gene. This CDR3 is CASSLTYSEQFF. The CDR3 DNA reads TGTGCCAGCAGCTTAACGTACAGTGAGCAGTTCTTC.

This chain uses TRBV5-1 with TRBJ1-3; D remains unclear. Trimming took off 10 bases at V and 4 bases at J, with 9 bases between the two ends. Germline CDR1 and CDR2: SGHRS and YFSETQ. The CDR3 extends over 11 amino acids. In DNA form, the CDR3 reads TGCGCCGTGAGGGAAGGAAACACCATATATTTT. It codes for CAVREGNTIYF.

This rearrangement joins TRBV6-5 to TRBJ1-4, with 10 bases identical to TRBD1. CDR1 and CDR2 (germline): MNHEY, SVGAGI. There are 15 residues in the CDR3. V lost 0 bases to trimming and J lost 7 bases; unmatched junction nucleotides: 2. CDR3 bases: TGTGCCAGCAGTTACTCGGACAGGGGGGGTGAAAAACTGTTTTTT. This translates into CASSYSDRGGEKLFF.

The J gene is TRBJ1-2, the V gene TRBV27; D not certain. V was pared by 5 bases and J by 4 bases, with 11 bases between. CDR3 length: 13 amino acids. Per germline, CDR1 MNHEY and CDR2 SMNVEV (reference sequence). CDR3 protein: CASSPSGGYGYTF. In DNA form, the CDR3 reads TGTGCCAGCAGTCCCAGTGGAGGCTATGGCTACACCTTC.

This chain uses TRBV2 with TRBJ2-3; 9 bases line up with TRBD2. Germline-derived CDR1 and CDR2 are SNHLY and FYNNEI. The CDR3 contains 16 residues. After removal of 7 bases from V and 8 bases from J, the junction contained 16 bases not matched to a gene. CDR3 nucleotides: TGTGCCAGCATCCCCCTAGCGGGAAGAGATCGGGGTACGCAGTATTTT. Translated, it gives CASIPLAGRDRGTQYF.

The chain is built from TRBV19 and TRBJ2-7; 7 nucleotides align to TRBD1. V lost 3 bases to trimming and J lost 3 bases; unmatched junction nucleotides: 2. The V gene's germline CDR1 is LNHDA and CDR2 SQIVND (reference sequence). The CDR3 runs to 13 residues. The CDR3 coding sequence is TGTGCCAGTAGTATGGACAGGAGCTACGAGCAGTACTTC. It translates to CASSMDRSYEQYF. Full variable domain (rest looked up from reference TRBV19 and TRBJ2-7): DGGITQSPKYLFRKEGQNVTLSCEQNLNHDAMYWYRQDPGQGLRLIYYSQIVNDFQKGDIAEGYSVSREKKESFPLTVTSAQKNPTAFYLCASSMDRSYEQYFGPGTRLTVT.

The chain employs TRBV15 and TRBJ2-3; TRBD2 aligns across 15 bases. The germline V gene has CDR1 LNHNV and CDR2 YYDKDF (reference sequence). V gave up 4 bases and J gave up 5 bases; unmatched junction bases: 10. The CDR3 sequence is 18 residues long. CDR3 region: CATSIRAGTSGRKDTQYF. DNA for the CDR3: TGTGCCACCAGCATCCGGGCCGGGACTAGCGGGAGGAAAGATACGCAGTATTTT.

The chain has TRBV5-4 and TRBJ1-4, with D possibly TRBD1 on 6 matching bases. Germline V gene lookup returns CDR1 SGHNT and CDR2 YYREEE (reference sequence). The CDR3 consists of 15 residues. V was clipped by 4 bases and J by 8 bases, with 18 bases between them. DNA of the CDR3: TGTGCCAGCAGCATCGACGGGGGGCTTGAGGAAAAACTGTTTTTT. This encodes CASSIDGGLEEKLFF.